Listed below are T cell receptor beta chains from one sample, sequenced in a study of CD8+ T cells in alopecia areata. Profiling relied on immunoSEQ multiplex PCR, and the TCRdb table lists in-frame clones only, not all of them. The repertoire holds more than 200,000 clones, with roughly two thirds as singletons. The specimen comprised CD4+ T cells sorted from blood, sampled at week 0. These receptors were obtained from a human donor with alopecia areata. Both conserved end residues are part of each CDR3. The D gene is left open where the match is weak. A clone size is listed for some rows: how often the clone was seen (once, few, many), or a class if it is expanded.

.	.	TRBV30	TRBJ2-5	TGTGCCTGGAGTTCGAAGGGGGAGGAGACCCAGTACTTC	CAWSSKGEETQYF
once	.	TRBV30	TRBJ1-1	TGTGCCTGGAGTGGCCCGGGGGCAGACACTGAAGCTTTCTTT	CAWSGPGADTEAFF
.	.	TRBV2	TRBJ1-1	TGTGCCAGCAGTGAAATGGGTGCGGCTTTCTTT	CASSEMGAAFF
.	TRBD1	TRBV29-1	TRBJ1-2	TGCAGCGTTGCAGGGGACAGGGGAAGCGATGGCTACACCTTC	CSVAGDRGSDGYTF
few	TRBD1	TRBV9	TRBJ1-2	TGTGCCAGCAGACCGGGACAGGGGCCCTATGGCTACACCTTC	CASRPGQGPYGYTF
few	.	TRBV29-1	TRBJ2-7	TGCAGCGTTGAAGATCAACAGGGTACCTACGAGCAGTACTTC	CSVEDQQGTYEQYF
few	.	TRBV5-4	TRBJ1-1	TGTGCCAGCAGCCCCCCGGGGCGGGGAAGGGACACTGAAGCTTTCTTT	CASSPPGRGRDTEAFF
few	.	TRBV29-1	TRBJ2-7	TGCAGCGTCTCCAAAGGGACCATCTCCTACGAGCAGTACTTC	CSVSKGTISYEQYF
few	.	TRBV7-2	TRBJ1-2	TGTGCCAGCAGCAGAGAGGTGGGATACCCCTATGGCTACACCTTC	CASSREVGYPYGYTF
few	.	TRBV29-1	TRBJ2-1	TGCAGCACCGGGACGGAATACAATGAGCAGTTCTTC	CSTGTEYNEQFF
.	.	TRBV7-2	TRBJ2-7	TGTGCCAGCAGCTTACAGGGCTACGAGCAGTACTTC	CASSLQGYEQYF
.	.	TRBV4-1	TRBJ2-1	TGCGCCAGCAGCCAAACGGGGCTCTCCTACAATGAGCAGTTCTTC	CASSQTGLSYNEQFF
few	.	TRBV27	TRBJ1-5	TGTGCCAGCAGTCTTAGAGGGGTTGGGCAGCCCCAGCATTTT	CASSLRGVGQPQHF
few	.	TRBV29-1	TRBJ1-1	TGCAGCGTTGTAGTTGGGATTAACACTGAAGCTTTCTTT	CSVVVGINTEAFF
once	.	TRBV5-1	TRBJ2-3	TGCGCCAGCAGCTTGGTCCCCGGTTGGGGGGATACGCAGTATTTT	CASSLVPGWGDTQYF
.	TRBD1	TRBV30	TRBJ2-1	TGTGCCTGGAGCCCCACAGGGGGCGGAGATGAGCAGTTCTTC	CAWSPTGGGDEQFF
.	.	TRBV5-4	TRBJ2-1	TGTGCCAGCAGCTTACCCCCCTACAATGAGCAGTTCTTC	CASSLPPYNEQFF
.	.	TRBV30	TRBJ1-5	TGTGCCTGGAGTGTTTGGGGGCAGAGTCAGCCCCAGCATTTT	CAWSVWGQSQPQHF
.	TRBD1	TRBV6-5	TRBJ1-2	TGTGCCAGCAGTTTGGACAGGGTTTATGGCTACACCTTC	CASSLDRVYGYTF
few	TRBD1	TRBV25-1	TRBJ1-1	TGTGCCAGCGGCTCCGGGACAGGGATGAGGGCTTTCTTT	CASGSGTGMRAFF
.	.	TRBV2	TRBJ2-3	TGTGCCAGTAGGGGGACAGATACGCAGTATTTT	CASRGTDTQYF
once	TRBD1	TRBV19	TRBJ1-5	TGTGCCAGTAGTTCACCGGGACAGGGGGCTGATAGCAATCAGCCCCAGCATTTT	CASSSPGQGADSNQPQHF
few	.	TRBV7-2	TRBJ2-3	TGTGCCAGCAGCCAAAACACAGGGACAGATACGCAGTATTTT	CASSQNTGTDTQYF
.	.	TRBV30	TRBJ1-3	TGTGCCTGGAGTCTCTCTGGAAACACCATATATTTT	CAWSLSGNTIYF
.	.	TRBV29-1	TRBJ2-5	TGCAGCGTTACCGACAGGCCCCAAGAGACCCAGTACTTC	CSVTDRPQETQYF
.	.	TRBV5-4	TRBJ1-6	TGTGCCAGCAGCATTGCGGGTCCTAATTCACCCCTCCACTTT	CASSIAGPNSPLHF
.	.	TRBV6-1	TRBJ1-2	TGTGCCAGCAGTCAGGGGCGAAGGAGTTATGGCTACACCTTC	CASSQGRRSYGYTF
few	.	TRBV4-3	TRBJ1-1	TGCGCCAGCAGCCAAGGACAGTCTGGAGCTTTCTTT	CASSQGQSGAFF
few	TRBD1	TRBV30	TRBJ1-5	TGTGCCTGGAGACCGGGCAGGGGGGATCAGCCCCAGCATTTT	CAWRPGRGDQPQHF
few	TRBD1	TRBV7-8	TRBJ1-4	TGTGCCAGCAGCCCTTCGGGGAACAGGGGTGAAAAACTGTTTTTT	CASSPSGNRGEKLFF
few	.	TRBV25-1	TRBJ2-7	TGTGCCAGCAGTGATGCGGGTTACCCCAAAGAGCAGTACTTC	CASSDAGYPKEQYF
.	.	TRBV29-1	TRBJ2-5	TGCAGCGTTGCCGCAGTAGTTACTTCCGAGACCCAGTACTTC	CSVAAVVTSETQYF
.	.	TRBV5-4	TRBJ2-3	TGTGCCAGCAGCTTGGCAACCCCTCGGAGCGTGCAGTATTTT	CASSLATPRSVQYF
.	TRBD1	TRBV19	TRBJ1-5	TGTGCCAGTAATGACAGGGGCTATCAGCCCCAGCATTTT	CASNDRGYQPQHF
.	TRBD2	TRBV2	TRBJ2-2	TGTGCCAGCAGAGGGACTAGCGCGAACACCGGGGAGCTGTTTTTT	CASRGTSANTGELFF
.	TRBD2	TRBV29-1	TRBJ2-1	TGCAGCGTTGAACGCGGGTGGGGGGGAGAGGACAATGAGCAGTTCTTC	CSVERGWGGEDNEQFF
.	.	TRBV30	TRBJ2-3	TGTGCCTGGGAGGCGGGGCGTTGGACAGATACGCAGTATTTT	CAWEAGRWTDTQYF
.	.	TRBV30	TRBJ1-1	TGTGCCTGGAGCGCAGGGAACACTGAAGCTTTCTTT	CAWSAGNTEAFF
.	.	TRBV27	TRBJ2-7	TGTGCCAACAGTTTAATCGCGGGGAAACCGGGGGAGCAGTACTTC	CANSLIAGKPGEQYF
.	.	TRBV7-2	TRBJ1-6	TGTGCCAGCAGCTTATCAGCCGACTTCTATAATTCACCCCTCCACTTT	CASSLSADFYNSPLHF
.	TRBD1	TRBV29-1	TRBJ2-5	TGCAGCGCTTACAGGGGCCAAGAGACCCAGTACTTC	CSAYRGQETQYF
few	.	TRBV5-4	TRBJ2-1	TGTGCCAGCAGCCCTAACCGGCATAACAATGAGCAGTTCTTC	CASSPNRHNNEQFF